This TCR beta chain derives from a study of control samples from healthy donors and cancer patients. CDR3 length: 18 amino acids. V shed 2 bases and J 0 bases; nucleotides not matched to a gene: 6. CDR1 SGHTA and CDR2 FQGTGA come from the germline V gene. Libraries were prepared by immunoSEQ multiplex PCR; TCRdb keeps only in-frame clonotypes and omits some of them. The sample lists more than 90,000 clones; roughly 91% were seen once. This chain uses TRBV7-3 with TRBJ2-6; 8 bases match TRBD1. The sample was blood. The sequence came from a young man in good health. CDR3 in DNA: TGTGCCAGCAGCTTAGGGGGACAGGACAGCTCTGGGGCCAACGTCCTGACTTTC. The encoded protein is CASSLGGQDSSGANVLTF.